These 16 T cell receptor beta chains originate from one sample sequenced in a study of T cell responses to AZD1222 COVID-19 vaccine (dated by TCRdb to 2020 to 2023). The library was obtained by the immunoSEQ multiplex PCR assay. TCRdb obtained this table from immuneACCESS and retained in-frame rearrangements with V and J assigned. These tables miss some clones; where compared with another copy, unresolved V genes account for less than half of the shortfall, and the remainder is unexplained. The sample yields tens of thousands of clones; about four fifths were counted once. Jointly, the top ten make up 26% of the sample. Sample time point, as interpreted from the label and publication: about 28 days (+/-7) after the second vaccine dose. The specimen was peripheral blood, collected 28 days after the second AZD1222 dose. Source of these receptors: an adult who received the AZD1222 COVID-19 vaccine.

The chain uses TRBV15 and TRBJ2-1; perhaps TRBD2 as D (6 bases). The CDR3 has 18 amino acids. The germline CDR1 and CDR2 sequences are LNHNV and YYDKDF (reference sequence). V shed 6 bases and J shed 0 bases, with 21 bases lying between them. For the CDR3, the DNA is TGTGCCACCAGTGAGACTAGTGGGCAATCCAGCTCCTACAATGAGCAGTTCTTC. The encoded protein is CATSETSGQSSSYNEQFF.

The rearrangement links TRBV29-1 to TRBJ2-7; 9 bases line up with TRBD1. The CDR3 is 14 amino acids. The germline V gene has CDR1 SQVTM and CDR2 ANQGSEA. V was clipped by 7 bases and J by 0 bases; unmatched bases: 7. The DNA of the CDR3 is TGCAGCGCCACGGGACAGGGAACCTCCTACGAGCAGTACTTC. Translated: CSATGQGTSYEQYF.

The chain combines TRBV7-9 with TRBJ2-1; 10 nucleotides line up with TRBD1. V shed 5 bases and J 8 bases; nucleotides not matched to a gene: 9. CDR1 and CDR2 (germline): SEHNR, FQNEAQ (reference sequence). This CDR3 spans 15 amino acids. In DNA, the CDR3 is TGTGCCAGCAGCCTCCGGGACAGGGGTAACGATGAGCAGTTCTTC. Protein: CASSLRDRGNDEQFF.

This rearrangement joins TRBV5-6 to TRBJ2-2; possible D gene TRBD1, 5 bases. The CDR3 has 14 amino acids. Germline-derived CDR1 and CDR2 are SGHDT and YYEEEE. V was shortened by 2 bases and J by 6 bases, with 11 bases between the two germline ends. CDR3 sequence reads: CASSLGVRAGELFF. In DNA, the CDR3 is TGTGCCAGCAGCTTAGGGGTTCGAGCCGGGGAGCTGTTTTTT. The variable domain in full, with the rest retrieved from reference TRBV5-6 and TRBJ2-2, is DAGVTQSPTHLIKTRGQQVTLRCSPKSGHDTVSWYQQALGQGPQFIFQYYEEEERQRGNFPDRFSGHQFPNYSSELNVNALLLGDSALYLCASSLGVRAGELFFGEGSRLTVL.

The chain's CDR3 is CASSENRGYGYTF. For the CDR3, the DNA is TGTGCCAGCAGTGAGAACAGGGGCTATGGCTACACCTTC. The genes are TRBV6-1 and TRBJ1-2; 7 bases fit TRBD1. This CDR3 comprises 13 residues. Germline values: CDR1 MNHNS, CDR2 SASEGT. V shed 3 bases, J shed 4 bases, and the junction held 2 bases outside the gene matches.

The CDR3 here is CASSFQTETNYGYTF. The CDR3 bases are TGTGCCAGCAGCTTCCAGACAGAAACTAACTATGGCTACACCTTC. The V and J genes are TRBV7-9 and TRBJ1-2; D may be TRBD1 (5 bases). Germline CDR1 is SEHNR and CDR2 is FQNEAQ (reference sequence). The CDR3 consists of 15 residues. The V end lost 3 bases, the J end lost 0 bases, and 11 bases lay between the germline ends.

The chain couples TRBV2 to TRBJ2-2; TRBD2 is a possible D gene (5 bases). The CDR3 consists of 17 residues. Trimming shortened V by 1 base and J by 7 bases, and 19 bases separated the two germline ends. Germline CDR1 SNHLY, CDR2 FYNNEI. CDR3 sequence reads: CASSEGWRKVAGGELFF. CDR3 DNA: TGTGCCAGCAGTGAAGGTTGGAGGAAAGTTGCGGGCGGGGAGCTGTTTTTT. The whole variable domain, filled in from reference TRBV2 and TRBJ2-2, reads EPEVTQTPSHQVTQMGQEVILRCVPISNHLYFYWYRQILGQKVEFLVSFYNNEISEKSEIFDDQFSVERPDGSNFTLKIRSTKLEDSAMYFCASSEGWRKVAGGELFFGEGSRLTVL.

This rearrangement joins TRBV5-6 to TRBJ1-2, with TRBD1 matching 7 bases. This CDR3 is 16 amino acids long. V shed 4 bases and J 5 bases; nucleotides not matched to a gene: 14. The germline V gene encodes CDR1 SGHDT and CDR2 YYEEEE. The CDR3 nucleotides read TGTGCCAGCAGCCTACCTGGGACAGAGACTCCTTATGGCTACACCTTC. The encoded protein is CASSLPGTETPYGYTF.

The chain carries TRBV29-1 and TRBJ2-5; D is possibly TRBD2 (5 bases). The CDR3 is 12 amino acids. Looked up from germline, CDR1 is SQVTM and CDR2 is ANQGSEA. The V end lost 2 bases, the J end lost 5 bases, and 9 bases lay between the germline ends. CDR3 DNA: TGCAGCGTTGAACTAGCCTGGGAGACCCAGTACTTC. Translating gives CSVELAWETQYF. Combining the CDR3 with reference TRBV29-1 and TRBJ2-5 gives the whole variable domain SAVISQKPSRDICQRGTSLTIQCQVDSQVTMMFWYRQQPGQSLTLIATANQGSEATYESGFVIDKFPISRPNLTFSTLTVSNMSPEDSSIYLCSVELAWETQYFGPGTRLLVL.

In DNA, the CDR3 is TGTGCCAGCAGCTACCGGACCGCCCTGGGGGTTGAAGCTTTCTTT. Protein sequence: CASSYRTALGVEAFF. The chain is built from TRBV7-2 and TRBJ1-1; possible D gene TRBD1, 5 bases. CDR1 and CDR2 from the germline V gene are SGHTA and FQGNSA. This CDR3 spans 15 amino acids. V was shortened by 4 bases and J by 7 bases, with 19 bases between the two germline ends.

The rearrangement uses TRBV18 and TRBJ1-1, with D unclear. Trimming took off 3 bases at V and 1 base at J, with 9 bases between the two ends. The germline gives CDR1 KGHSH, CDR2 LQKENI. CDR3 length: 14 residues. Here the CDR3 DNA reads TGTGCCAGCTCACCGGGCCGCCAGAACACTGAAGCTTTCTTT. Protein sequence: CASSPGRQNTEAFF.

This chain uses TRBV30 with TRBJ2-7; TRBD2 agrees at 11 bases. The length of the CDR3 is 15 residues. The germline gives CDR1 GTSNPN, CDR2 SVGIG (reference sequence). J was trimmed by 2 bases and V by 2 bases; bases with no gene match: 5. CDR3 DNA sequence: TGTGCCTGGAGTCTGGCTAGCGGGAGGCCCTACGAGCAGTACTTC. Translating gives CAWSLASGRPYEQYF.

The genes are TRBV11-3 and TRBJ2-4; D remains ambiguous. Germline lookup yields CDR1 SGHNT and CDR2 YENEEA. With 5 bases removed from V and 0 bases from J, the gap between germline ends came to 17 bases. The CDR3 contains 17 residues. CDR3 sequence: CASSPSERAGAKNIQYF. For the CDR3, the DNA is TGTGCCAGCAGCCCATCAGAGCGAGCAGGAGCCAAAAACATTCAGTACTTC. Using reference TRBV11-3 and TRBJ2-4 for the parts outside the CDR3, the full variable domain is EAGVVQSPRYKIIEKKQPVAFWCNPISGHNTLYWYLQNLGQGPELLIRYENEEAVDDSQLPKDRFSAERLKGVDSTLKIQPAELGDSAVYLCASSPSERAGAKNIQYFGAGTRLSVL.

This chain joins TRBV7-2 and TRBJ2-7; the match to TRBD2 covers 7 bases. The CDR3 sequence is 14 residues long. Germline V gene data show CDR1 as SGHTA and CDR2 as FQGNSA. V shed 3 bases and J 3 bases; nucleotides not matched to a gene: 5. In nucleotides, the CDR3 is TGTGCCAGCAGCTTTGTGGGGGGGGGCTACGAGCAGTACTTC. Amino acids: CASSFVGGGYEQYF.

The V gene is TRBV6-5, the J gene TRBJ1-5; 7 positions match TRBD1. V trimming: 8 bases; J trimming: 7 bases; junction bases outside the gene matches: 8. The CDR3 length is 13 residues. The germline CDR1 and CDR2 sequences are MNHEY and SVGAGI. The CDR3 coding sequence is TGTGCCAGCCGAGGGACAGTCGGCCAGCCCCAGCATTTT. Translating gives CASRGTVGQPQHF.

J is TRBJ2-3 and V is TRBV28, with D uncertain. The CDR3 is 12 amino acids. Trimming stripped 5 bases from V and 1 base from J, with 4 bases between. Germline assignment: CDR1 MDHEN and CDR2 SYDVKM. For the CDR3, the DNA is TGTGCCAGCAGTCCCCGCACAGATACGCAGTATTTT. Translated: CASSPRTDTQYF.